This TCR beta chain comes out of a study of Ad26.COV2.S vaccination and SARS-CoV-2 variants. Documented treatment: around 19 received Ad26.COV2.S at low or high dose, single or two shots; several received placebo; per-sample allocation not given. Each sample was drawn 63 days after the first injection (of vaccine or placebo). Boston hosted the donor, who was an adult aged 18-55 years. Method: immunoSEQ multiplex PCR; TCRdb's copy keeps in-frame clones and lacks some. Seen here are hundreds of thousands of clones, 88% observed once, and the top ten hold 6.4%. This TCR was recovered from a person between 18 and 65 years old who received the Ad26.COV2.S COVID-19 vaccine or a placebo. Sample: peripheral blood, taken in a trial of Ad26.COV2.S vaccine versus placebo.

Here the CDR3 reads CASSQGYMTGSYEQYF. CDR3 DNA: TGCGCCAGCAGCCAAGGGTATATGACAGGGTCTTACGAGCAGTACTTC. This rearrangement joins TRBV4-3 to TRBJ2-7, with 7 positions matching TRBD1. After removal of 1 base from V and 4 bases from J, the junction contained 10 bases not matched to a gene. Germline V CDR1 and CDR2: LGHNA, YSLEER. The CDR3 runs 16 residues.